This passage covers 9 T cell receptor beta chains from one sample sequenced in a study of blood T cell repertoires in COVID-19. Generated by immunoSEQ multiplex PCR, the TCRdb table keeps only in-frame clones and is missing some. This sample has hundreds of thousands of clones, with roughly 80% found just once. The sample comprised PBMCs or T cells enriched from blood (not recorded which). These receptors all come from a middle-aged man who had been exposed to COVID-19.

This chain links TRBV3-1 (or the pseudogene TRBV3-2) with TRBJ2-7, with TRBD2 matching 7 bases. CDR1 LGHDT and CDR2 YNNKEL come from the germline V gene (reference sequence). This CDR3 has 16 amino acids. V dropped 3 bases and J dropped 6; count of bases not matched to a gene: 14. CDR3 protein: CASSQPLGAGTGEQYF. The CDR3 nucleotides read TGTGCCAGCAGCCAGCCTCTAGGAGCGGGGACCGGCGAGCAGTACTTC.

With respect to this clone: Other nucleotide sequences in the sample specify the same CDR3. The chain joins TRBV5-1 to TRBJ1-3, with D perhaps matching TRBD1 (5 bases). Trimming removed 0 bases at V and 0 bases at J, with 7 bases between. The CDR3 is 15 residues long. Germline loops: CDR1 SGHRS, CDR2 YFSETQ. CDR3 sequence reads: CASSLGQSSGNTIYF. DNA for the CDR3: TGCGCCAGCAGCTTGGGACAGAGCTCTGGAAACACCATATATTTT. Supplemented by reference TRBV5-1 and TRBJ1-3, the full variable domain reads KAGVTQTPRYLIKTRGQQVTLSCSPISGHRSVSWYQQTPGQGLQFLFEYFSETQRNKGNFPGRFSGRQFSNSRSEMNVSTLELGDSALYLCASSLGQSSGNTIYFGEGSWLTVV.

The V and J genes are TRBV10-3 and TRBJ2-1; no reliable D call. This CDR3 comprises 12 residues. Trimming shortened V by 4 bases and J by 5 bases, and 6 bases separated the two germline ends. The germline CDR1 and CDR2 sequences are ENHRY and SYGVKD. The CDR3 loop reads CAISGLNNEQFF. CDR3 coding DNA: TGTGCCATCAGTGGACTTAACAATGAGCAGTTCTTC.

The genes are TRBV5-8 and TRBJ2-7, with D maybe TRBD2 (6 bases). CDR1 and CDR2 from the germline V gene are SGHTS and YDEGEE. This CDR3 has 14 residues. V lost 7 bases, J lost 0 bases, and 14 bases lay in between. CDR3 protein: CASAPGGTSYEQYF. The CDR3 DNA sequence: TGTGCCAGCGCTCCAGGCGGGACCTCCTACGAGCAGTACTTC.

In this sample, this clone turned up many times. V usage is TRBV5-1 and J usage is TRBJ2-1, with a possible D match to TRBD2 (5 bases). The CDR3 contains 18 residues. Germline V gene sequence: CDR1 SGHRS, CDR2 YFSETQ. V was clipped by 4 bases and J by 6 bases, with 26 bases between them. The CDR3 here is CASSLRSPTSRQINEQFF. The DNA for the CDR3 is TGCGCCAGCAGCCTCCGGTCCCCTACTAGTCGCCAAATCAATGAGCAGTTCTTC.

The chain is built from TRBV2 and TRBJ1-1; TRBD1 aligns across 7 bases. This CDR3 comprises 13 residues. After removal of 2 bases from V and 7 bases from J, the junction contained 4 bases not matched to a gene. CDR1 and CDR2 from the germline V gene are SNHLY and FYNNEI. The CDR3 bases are TGTGCCAGCAGTGAACAGGGGGAAGGTGAAGCTTTCTTT. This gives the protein CASSEQGEGEAFF.

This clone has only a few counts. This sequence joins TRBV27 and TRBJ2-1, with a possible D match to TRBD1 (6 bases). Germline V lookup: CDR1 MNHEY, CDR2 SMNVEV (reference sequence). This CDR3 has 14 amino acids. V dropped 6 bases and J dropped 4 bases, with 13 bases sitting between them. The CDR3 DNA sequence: TGTGCCAGCAGACCGCCAGGGGTATACAATGAGCAGTTCTTC. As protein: CASRPPGVYNEQFF.

The CDR3 coding sequence is TGTGCCAGCAGTGGGGAGCTTGGTGGGGAGACCCAGTACTTC. Its translation: CASSGELGGETQYF. The chain is built from TRBV2 and TRBJ2-5, with TRBD2 as a possible D gene (5 bases). The ends were cut back, 4 bases at V and 5 bases at J, with 14 bases in the middle. This CDR3 comprises 14 residues. Germline V gene lookup returns CDR1 SNHLY and CDR2 FYNNEI.

CDR3 protein: CASSATSATYNEQFF. The CDR3 bases are TGTGCCAGCAGCGCGACTAGCGCCACCTACAATGAGCAGTTCTTC. This chain links TRBV9 with TRBJ2-1, with 8 bases fitting TRBD2. V shed 3 bases and J 2 bases; nucleotides not matched to a gene: 4. This CDR3 comprises 15 residues. Germline V CDR1 and CDR2: SGDLS, YYNGEE.